The entry below describes one T cell receptor (beta chain). Sequenced by immunoSEQ multiplex PCR; TCRdb stores in-frame clones only, minus some. The table records 80,000 to 130,000 clones, 82% of them present only once. This entry comes from a study of PD-1 blockade in mismatch repair-deficient tumors. The germline V gene has CDR1 SGHTA and CDR2 FQGTGA. The CDR3 has 15 amino acids. Trimming removed 4 bases at V and 9 bases at J, with 22 bases between. This clonotype was obtained from an adult with mismatch repair-deficient cancer. The source material was peripheral blood, sampled approximately 8 months after starting pembrolizumab. The V call is TRBV7-3, the J call TRBJ2-7, with TRBD2 as a possible D gene (5 bases). CDR3 amino acids: CASSSIADRVAGQYF. The CDR3 nucleotides are TGTGCCAGCAGCTCGATAGCCGACCGAGTCGCGGGGCAGTACTTC.